Listed below are T cell receptor beta chains from one sample, sequenced in a study of blood T cell repertoires in COVID-19. Data came from immunoSEQ multiplex PCR; TCRdb stores just in-frame clones and leaves some out. This table holds tens of thousands of clones, 65% to 90% found once. Sequences were obtained from peripheral blood. These receptor sequences come from a woman aged 80 or over with acute or convalescent COVID-19. Each CDR3 is given with its conserved first and last residue. The D gene is left open where the match is weak. Rows may omit the clone size; those that give it use once, few, many or a size class.

>TRBJ1-1|TRBV11-2|.|.
TGTGCCAGCAGCTTAGACGTTCCGAACACTGAAGCTTTCTTT
CASSLDVPNTEAFF
>TRBJ1-1|TRBV19|.|.
TGTGCCAGTAGTTCCTGGGGGCGCCCGAACACTGAAGCTTTCTTT
CASSSWGRPNTEAFF
>TRBJ1-3|TRBV12-5|.|.
TGTGCTAGTGCCATCAACTATGGGGCAGCAACTGGAAACACCATATATTTT
CASAINYGAATGNTIYF
>TRBJ2-2|TRBV3-1/TRBV3-2|once|.
TGTGCCAGCAGCCCGGACTACAACACCGGGGAGCTGTTTTTT
CASSPDYNTGELFF
>TRBJ1-5|TRBV6-5|.|.
TGTGCCAGCCGCGGGGGGGGCACAGGTCAGCCCCAGCATTTT
CASRGGGTGQPQHF
>TRBJ1-4|TRBV7-9|.|.
TGTGCCAGCAGCCACGACGCCTCAAGACACGAAAAACTGTTTTTT
CASSHDASRHEKLFF
>TRBJ1-2|TRBV10-1|.|.
TGCGCCAGCAATGGACAGCTCTATGGCTACACCTTC
CASNGQLYGYTF
>TRBJ2-5|TRBV18|few|TRBD1
TGTGCCAGCTCACCAGAGGACAGGGGGCAAGAAGAGACCCAGTACTTC
CASSPEDRGQEETQYF
>TRBJ2-2|TRBV6-4|.|TRBD2
TGTGCCAGCAGGCGGGAGGGGGCGACCGGGGAGCTGTTTTTT
CASRREGATGELFF
>TRBJ1-2|TRBV5-6|.|TRBD1
TGTGCCAGCAGCTTGGCCACAGGGACAGGTGGCTACACCTTC
CASSLATGTGGYTF
>TRBJ1-1|TRBV6-5|.|.
TGTGCCAGCACCTTCGGACAGATGAACACTGAAGCTTTCTTT
CASTFGQMNTEAFF
>TRBJ2-1|TRBV5-1|.|TRBD1
TGCGCCAGCAGCCCAGGAAATTCAGGGGGCTACAATGAGCAGTTCTTC
CASSPGNSGGYNEQFF
>TRBJ2-7|TRBV20-1|.|.
TGCAGTGCTCTTTCAGACGAGCAGTACTTC
CSALSDEQYF